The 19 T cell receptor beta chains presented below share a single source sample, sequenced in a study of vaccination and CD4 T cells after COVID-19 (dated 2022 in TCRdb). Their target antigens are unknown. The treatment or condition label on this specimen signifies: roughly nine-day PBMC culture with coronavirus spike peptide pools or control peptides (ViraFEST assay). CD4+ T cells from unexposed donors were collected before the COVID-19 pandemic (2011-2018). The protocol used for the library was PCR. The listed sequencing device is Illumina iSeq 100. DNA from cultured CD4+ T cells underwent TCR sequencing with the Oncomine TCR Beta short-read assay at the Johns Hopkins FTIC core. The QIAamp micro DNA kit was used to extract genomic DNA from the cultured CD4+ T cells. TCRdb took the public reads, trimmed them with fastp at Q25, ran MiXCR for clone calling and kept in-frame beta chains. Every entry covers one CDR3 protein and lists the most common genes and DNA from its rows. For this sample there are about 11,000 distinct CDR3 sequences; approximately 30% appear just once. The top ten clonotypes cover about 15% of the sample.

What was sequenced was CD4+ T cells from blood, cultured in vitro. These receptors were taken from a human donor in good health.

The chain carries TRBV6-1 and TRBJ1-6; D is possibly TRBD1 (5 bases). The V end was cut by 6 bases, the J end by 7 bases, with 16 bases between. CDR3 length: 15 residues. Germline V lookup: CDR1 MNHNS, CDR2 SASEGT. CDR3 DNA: TGTGCCAGCAGACCCGATGGAGGGGTAAATTCACCCCTCCACTTT. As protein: CASRPDGGVNSPLHF.

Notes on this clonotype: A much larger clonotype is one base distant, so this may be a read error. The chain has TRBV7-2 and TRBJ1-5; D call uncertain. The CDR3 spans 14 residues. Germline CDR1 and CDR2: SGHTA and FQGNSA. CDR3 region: CAGSSTDSNQPQHF. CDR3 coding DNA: TGTGCCGGCAGCTCCACCGATAGCAATCAGCCCCAGCATTTT.

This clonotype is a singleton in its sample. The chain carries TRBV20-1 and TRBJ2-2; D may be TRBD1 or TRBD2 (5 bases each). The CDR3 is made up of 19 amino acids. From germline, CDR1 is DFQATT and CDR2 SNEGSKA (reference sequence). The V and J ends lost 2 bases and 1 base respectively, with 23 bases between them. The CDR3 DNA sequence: TGCAGTGCTAGAAGGGACCCCCCTAGCCGACTCATGAACACCGGGGAGCTGTTTTTT. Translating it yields CSARRDPPSRLMNTGELFF.

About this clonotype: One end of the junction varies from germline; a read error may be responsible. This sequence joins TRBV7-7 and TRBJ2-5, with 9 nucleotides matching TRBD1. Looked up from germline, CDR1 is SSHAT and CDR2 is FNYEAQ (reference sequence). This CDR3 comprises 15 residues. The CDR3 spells CASSSTRDREETQYF. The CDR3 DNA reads TGTGCTAGCAGCTCGACCCGGGACAGGGAAGAGACCCAGTACTTC. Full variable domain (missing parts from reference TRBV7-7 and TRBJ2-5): GAGVSQSPRYKVTKRGQDVTLRCDPISSHATLYWYQQALGQGPEFLTYFNYEAQPDKSGLPSDRFSAERPEGSISTLTIQRTEQRDSAMYRCASSSTRDREETQYFGPGTRLLVL.

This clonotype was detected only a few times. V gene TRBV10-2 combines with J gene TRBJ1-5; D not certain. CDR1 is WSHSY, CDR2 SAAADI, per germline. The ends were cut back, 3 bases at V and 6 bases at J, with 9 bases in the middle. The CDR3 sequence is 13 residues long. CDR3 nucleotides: TGCGCCAGCAGTGATAGTCGGAGTCAGCCCCAGCATTTT. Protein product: CASSDSRSQPQHF.

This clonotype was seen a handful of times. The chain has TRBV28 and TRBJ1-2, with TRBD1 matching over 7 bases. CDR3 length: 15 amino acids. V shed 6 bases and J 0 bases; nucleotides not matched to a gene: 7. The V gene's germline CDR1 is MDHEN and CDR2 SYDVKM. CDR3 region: CASSFGDRSNYGYTF. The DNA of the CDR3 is TGTGCCAGCAGCTTCGGGGACAGATCTAACTATGGCTACACCTTC.

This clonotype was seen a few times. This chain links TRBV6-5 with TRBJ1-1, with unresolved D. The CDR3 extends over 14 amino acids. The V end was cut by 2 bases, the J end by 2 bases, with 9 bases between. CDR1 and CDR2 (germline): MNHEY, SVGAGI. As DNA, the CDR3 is TGTGCCAGCAGTTACGGACTGGTCAACACTGAAGCTTTCTTT. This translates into CASSYGLVNTEAFF.

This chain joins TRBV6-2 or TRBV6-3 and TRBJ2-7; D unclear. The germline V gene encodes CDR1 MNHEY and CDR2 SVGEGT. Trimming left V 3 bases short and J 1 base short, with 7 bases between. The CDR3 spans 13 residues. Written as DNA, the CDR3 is TGTGCCAGCAGTTATTTGTTGTCCTACGAGCAGTACTTC. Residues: CASSYLLSYEQYF.

CDR3 sequence reads: CASRQSGAPTDTQYF. In DNA, the CDR3 is TGTGCCAGCAGACAAAGCGGGGCGCCTACAGATACGCAGTATTTT. The chain has TRBV6-1 and TRBJ2-3; 7 positions agree with TRBD2. The CDR3 has 15 amino acids. Germline CDR1 MNHNS, CDR2 SASEGT. Trimming took 6 bases from V and 3 from J; bases not matched to a gene: 9.

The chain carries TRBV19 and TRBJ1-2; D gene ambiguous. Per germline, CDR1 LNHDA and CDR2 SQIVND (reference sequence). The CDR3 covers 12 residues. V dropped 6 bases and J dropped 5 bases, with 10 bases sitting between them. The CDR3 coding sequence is TGTGCCAGTAGCCGGCCAGCTTATGGCTACACCTTC. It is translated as CASSRPAYGYTF.

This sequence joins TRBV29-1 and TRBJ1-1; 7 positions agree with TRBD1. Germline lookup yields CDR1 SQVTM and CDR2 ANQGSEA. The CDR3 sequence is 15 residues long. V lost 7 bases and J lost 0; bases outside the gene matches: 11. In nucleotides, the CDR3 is TGCAGCGGTAAAGGGGGCTGGGGGATGAACACTGAAGCTTTCTTT. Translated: CSGKGGWGMNTEAFF.

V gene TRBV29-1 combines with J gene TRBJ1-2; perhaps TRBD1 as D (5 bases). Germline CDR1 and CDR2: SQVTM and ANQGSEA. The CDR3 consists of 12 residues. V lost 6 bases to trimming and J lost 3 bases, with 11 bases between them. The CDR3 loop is CSVADSDYGYTF. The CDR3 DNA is TGCAGCGTGGCAGACAGCGACTATGGCTACACCTTC.

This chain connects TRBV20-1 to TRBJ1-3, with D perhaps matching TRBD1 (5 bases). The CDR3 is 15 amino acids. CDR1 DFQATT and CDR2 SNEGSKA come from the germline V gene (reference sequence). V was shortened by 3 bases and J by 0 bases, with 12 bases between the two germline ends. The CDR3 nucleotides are TGCAGTGCTAGTGGGGCAGCTGACTCTGGAAACACCATATATTTT. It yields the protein CSASGAADSGNTIYF.

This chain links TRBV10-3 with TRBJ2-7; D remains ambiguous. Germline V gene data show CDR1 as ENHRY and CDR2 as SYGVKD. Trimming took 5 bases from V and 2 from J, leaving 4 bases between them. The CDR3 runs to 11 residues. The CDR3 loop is CAISSTYEQYF. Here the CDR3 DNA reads TGTGCCATCAGTTCCACCTACGAGCAGTACTTC.

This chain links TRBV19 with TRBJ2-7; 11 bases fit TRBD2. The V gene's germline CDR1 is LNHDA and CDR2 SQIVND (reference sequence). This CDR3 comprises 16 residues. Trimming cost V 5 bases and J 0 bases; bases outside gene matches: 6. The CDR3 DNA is TGTGCCAGTAGTGCGGGCGGGACTAGCGGCTCCTACGAGCAGTACTTC. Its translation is CASSAGGTSGSYEQYF.

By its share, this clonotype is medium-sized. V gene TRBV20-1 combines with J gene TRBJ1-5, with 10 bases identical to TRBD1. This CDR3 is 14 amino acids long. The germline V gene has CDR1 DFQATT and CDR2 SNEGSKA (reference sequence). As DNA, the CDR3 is TGCAGCGGATGGACAGGGGGAGACAATCAGCCCCAGCATTTT. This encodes CSGWTGGDNQPQHF.

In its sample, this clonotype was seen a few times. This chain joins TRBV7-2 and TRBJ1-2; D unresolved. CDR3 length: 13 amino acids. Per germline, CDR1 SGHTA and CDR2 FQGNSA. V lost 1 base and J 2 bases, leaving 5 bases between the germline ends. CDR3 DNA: TGTGCCAGCAGCTTAGAGGTGAACTATGGCTACACCTTC. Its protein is CASSLEVNYGYTF. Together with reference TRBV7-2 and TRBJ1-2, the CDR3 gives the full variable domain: GAGVSQSPSNKVTEKGKDVELRCDPISGHTALYWYRQSLGQGLEFLIYFQGNSAPDKSGLPSDRFSAERTGGSVSTLTIQRTQQEDSAVYLCASSLEVNYGYTFGSGTRLTVV.

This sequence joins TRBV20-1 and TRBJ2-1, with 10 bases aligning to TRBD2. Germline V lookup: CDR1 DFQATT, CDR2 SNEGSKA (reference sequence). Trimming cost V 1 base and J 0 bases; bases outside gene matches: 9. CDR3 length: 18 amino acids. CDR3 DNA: TGCAGTGCTAGAGCTCATCTAGCGGGAGAGGGCTCCTACAATGAGCAGTTCTTC. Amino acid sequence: CSARAHLAGEGSYNEQFF.

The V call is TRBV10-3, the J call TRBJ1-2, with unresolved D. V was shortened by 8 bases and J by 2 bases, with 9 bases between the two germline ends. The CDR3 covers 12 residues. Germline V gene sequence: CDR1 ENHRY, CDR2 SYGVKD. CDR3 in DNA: TGTGCCATCGATGGGCAGAACTATGGCTACACCTTC. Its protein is CAIDGQNYGYTF.